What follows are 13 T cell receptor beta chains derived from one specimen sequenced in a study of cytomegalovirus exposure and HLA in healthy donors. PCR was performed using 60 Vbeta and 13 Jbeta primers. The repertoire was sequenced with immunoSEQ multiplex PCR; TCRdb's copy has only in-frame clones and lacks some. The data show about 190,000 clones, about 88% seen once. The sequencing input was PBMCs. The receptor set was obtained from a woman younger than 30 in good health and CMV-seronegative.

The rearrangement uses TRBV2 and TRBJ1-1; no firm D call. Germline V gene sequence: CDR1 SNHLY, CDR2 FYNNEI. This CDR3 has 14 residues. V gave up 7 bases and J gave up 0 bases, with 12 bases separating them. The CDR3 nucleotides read TGTGCCAGCAACCTATACAGTTTGAACACTGAAGCTTTCTTT. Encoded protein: CASNLYSLNTEAFF.

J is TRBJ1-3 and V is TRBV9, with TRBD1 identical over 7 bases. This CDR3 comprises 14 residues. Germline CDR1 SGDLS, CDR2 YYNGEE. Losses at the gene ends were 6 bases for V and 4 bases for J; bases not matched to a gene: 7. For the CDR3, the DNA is TGTGCCAGCACCAGGGACAGTTCCGGAAACACCATATATTTT. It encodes CASTRDSSGNTIYF.

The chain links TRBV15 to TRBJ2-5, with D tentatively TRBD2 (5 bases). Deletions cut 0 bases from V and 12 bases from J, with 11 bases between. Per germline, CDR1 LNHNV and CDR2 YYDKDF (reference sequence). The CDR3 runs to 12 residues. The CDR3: CATSREGSAEYF. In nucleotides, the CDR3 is TGTGCCACCAGCAGAGAGGGGTCAGCGGAGTACTTC.

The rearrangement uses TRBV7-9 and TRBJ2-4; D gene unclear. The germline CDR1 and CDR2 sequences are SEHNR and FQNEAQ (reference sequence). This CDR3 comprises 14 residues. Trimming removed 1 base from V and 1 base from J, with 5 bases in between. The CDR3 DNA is TGTGCCAGCAGCTTAGTAGAGGCCAAAAACATTCAGTACTTC. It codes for CASSLVEAKNIQYF.

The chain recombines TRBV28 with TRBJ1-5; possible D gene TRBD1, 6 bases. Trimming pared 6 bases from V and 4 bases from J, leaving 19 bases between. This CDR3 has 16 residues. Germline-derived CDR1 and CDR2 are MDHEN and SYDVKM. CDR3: CASSGGLGRGNQPQHF. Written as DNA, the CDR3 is TGTGCCAGCAGCGGGGGGCTCGGGAGGGGAAATCAGCCCCAGCATTTT.

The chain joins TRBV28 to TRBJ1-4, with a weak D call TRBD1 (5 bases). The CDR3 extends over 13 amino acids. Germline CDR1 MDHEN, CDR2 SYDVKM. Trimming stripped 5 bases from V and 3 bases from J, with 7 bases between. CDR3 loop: CASSMTANEKLFF. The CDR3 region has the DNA TGTGCCAGCAGTATGACAGCTAATGAAAAACTGTTTTTT.

The CDR3 loop is CASSEQTSSYNSPLHF. The CDR3 nucleotides are TGTGCCAGCAGTGAACAAACCAGCTCCTATAATTCACCCCTCCACTTT. The chain employs TRBV6-1 and TRBJ1-6; the D is unclear. CDR1 is MNHNS and CDR2 is SASEGT in the germline V gene. The CDR3 has 16 residues. V shed 2 bases and J shed 0 bases, with 8 bases lying between them.

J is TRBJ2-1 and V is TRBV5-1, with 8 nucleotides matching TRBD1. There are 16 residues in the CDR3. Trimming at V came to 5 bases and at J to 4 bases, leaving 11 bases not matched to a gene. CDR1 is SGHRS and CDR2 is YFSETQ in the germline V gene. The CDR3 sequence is CASRLAPDRAYNEQFF. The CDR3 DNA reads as TGCGCCAGCAGACTTGCCCCGGACAGGGCGTACAATGAGCAGTTCTTC.

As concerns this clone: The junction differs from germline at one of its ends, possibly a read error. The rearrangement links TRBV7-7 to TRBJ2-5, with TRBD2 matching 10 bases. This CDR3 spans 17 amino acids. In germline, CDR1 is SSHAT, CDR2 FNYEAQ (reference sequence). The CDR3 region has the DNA TGTGCTAGCAGCTTAGAGGGACTAGCGAGAGGGCAAGAGACCCAGTACTTC. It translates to CASSLEGLARGQETQYF.

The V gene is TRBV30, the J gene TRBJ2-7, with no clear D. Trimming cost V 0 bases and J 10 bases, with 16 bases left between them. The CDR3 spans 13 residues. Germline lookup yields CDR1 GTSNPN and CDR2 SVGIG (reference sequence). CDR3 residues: CAWSVSLLSSQYF. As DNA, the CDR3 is TGTGCCTGGAGTGTCTCTCTCCTATCAAGTCAGTACTTC.

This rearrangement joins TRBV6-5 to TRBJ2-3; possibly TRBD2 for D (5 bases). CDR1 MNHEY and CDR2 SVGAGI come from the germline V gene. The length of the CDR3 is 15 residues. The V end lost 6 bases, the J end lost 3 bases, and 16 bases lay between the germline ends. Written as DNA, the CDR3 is TGTGCCAGCAGCCACCGAGAGGGCGAGACAGATACGCAGTATTTT. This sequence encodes CASSHREGETDTQYF.

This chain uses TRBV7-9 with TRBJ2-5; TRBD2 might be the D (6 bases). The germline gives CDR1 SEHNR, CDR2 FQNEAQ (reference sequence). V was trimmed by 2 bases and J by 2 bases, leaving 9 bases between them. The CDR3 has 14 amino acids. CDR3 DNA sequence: TGTGCCAGCAGCTTAAGGAGGGCTCAAGAGACCCAGTACTTC. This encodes CASSLRRAQETQYF.

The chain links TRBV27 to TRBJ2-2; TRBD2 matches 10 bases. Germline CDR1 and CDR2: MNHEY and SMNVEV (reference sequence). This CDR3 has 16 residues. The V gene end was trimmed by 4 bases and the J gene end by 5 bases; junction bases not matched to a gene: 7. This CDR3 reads CASSSILAGVTGELFF. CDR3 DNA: TGTGCCAGCAGTTCCATCCTAGCGGGAGTTACCGGGGAGCTGTTTTTT.